Below are 12 T cell receptor beta chains sequenced from a single sample in a study of blood T cell repertoires in COVID-19. This table comes from immunoSEQ multiplex PCR, and its TCRdb copy is limited to in-frame clones, with some not included. The sample yields a few hundred thousand clones, 88% seen once. Sequenced material: PBMCs or T cells enriched from blood (not recorded which). These receptors all come from a woman between 18 and 30 years old who had been exposed to COVID-19.

The V and J genes are TRBV6-6 and TRBJ2-3; TRBD1 matches 9 bases. Trimming cost V 5 bases and J 2 bases; bases outside gene matches: 5. Germline CDR1 reads MNHNY; CDR2 reads SVGAGI (reference sequence). This CDR3 comprises 15 residues. In DNA, the CDR3 is TGTGCCAGCAGTAACCGGGACAGGGACACAGATACGCAGTATTTT. Its protein product is CASSNRDRDTDTQYF.

This rearrangement joins TRBV7-2 to TRBJ2-7, with D unresolved. The germline V gene has CDR1 SGHTA and CDR2 FQGNSA. The V end was cut by 1 base, the J end by 4 bases, with 11 bases between. This CDR3 region has 14 residues. The CDR3 DNA reads TGTGCCAGCAGCTTAGTAGGTTCAGGATACGAGCAGTACTTC. This gives the protein CASSLVGSGYEQYF.

This chain uses TRBV5-1 with TRBJ2-1; 7 bases agree with TRBD2. V shed 0 bases, J shed 5 bases, and the junction held 8 bases outside the gene matches. The CDR3 has 16 residues. Germline loops: CDR1 SGHRS, CDR2 YFSETQ. DNA of the CDR3: TGCGCCAGCAGCTTGGCGGGGCTAGCGGCGAACAATGAGCAGTTCTTC. As protein: CASSLAGLAANNEQFF.

This clone was observed a single time. This sequence joins TRBV3-1 (or the pseudogene TRBV3-2) and TRBJ1-1; D unclear. The CDR3 contains 15 residues. Germline CDR1 is LGHDT and CDR2 is YNNKEL (reference sequence). V lost 2 bases, J lost 1 base, and 11 bases lay in between. Here the CDR3 reads CASSQLYRGNTEAFF. Here the CDR3 DNA reads TGTGCCAGCAGCCAATTATACCGGGGGAACACTGAAGCTTTCTTT.

The chain recombines TRBV6-6 with TRBJ2-4; 7 nucleotides align to TRBD1. V was pared by 5 bases and J by 0 bases, with 10 bases of the junction left unmatched. The CDR3 runs to 17 residues. Per germline, CDR1 MNHNY and CDR2 SVGAGI (reference sequence). The CDR3 region is CASSPSLGGEAKNIQYF. In DNA form, the CDR3 reads TGTGCCAGCAGTCCTTCTTTAGGGGGCGAAGCCAAAAACATTCAGTACTTC.

The chain has TRBV5-6 and TRBJ2-1, with 9 positions matching TRBD1. Germline lookup yields CDR1 SGHDT and CDR2 YYEEEE. V shed 2 bases and J 0 bases; nucleotides not matched to a gene: 6. The CDR3 is 17 residues long. Here the CDR3 DNA reads TGTGCCAGCAGCTTTGGGGACAGGGTCTTCTCCTACAATGAGCAGTTCTTC. As protein: CASSFGDRVFSYNEQFF. The full variable domain, its missing parts supplied by reference TRBV5-6 and TRBJ2-1, is DAGVTQSPTHLIKTRGQQVTLRCSPKSGHDTVSWYQQALGQGPQFIFQYYEEEERQRGNFPDRFSGHQFPNYSSELNVNALLLGDSALYLCASSFGDRVFSYNEQFFGPGTRLTVL.

The rearrangement uses TRBV18 and TRBJ1-3; 8 bases match TRBD1. This CDR3 region has 17 residues. V was clipped by 2 bases and J by 0 bases; unmatched bases: 6. CDR1 KGHSH and CDR2 LQKENI come from the germline V gene. The DNA of the CDR3 is TGTGCCAGCTCACCATCCACAGGGGGAAGCTCTGGAAACACCATATATTTT. Protein product: CASSPSTGGSSGNTIYF. Filled out from reference TRBV18 and TRBJ1-3, the complete variable domain reads NAGVMQNPRHLVRRRGQEARLRCSPMKGHSHVYWYRQLPEEGLKFMVYLQKENIIDESGMPKERFSAEFPKEGPSILRIQQVVRGDSAAYFCASSPSTGGSSGNTIYFGEGSWLTVV.

The rearrangement uses TRBV7-9 and TRBJ1-5; D may be TRBD1 (6 bases). V lost 4 bases, J lost 3 bases, and 10 bases lay in between. The CDR3 is made up of 14 amino acids. Looked up from germline, CDR1 is SEHNR and CDR2 is FQNEAQ (reference sequence). CDR3 sequence reads: CASSSTGTNQPQHF. The CDR3 DNA reads TGTGCCAGCAGCTCAACAGGGACCAATCAGCCCCAGCATTTT.

The genes are TRBV7-3 and TRBJ2-1, with 10 bases fitting TRBD1. The length of the CDR3 is 18 residues. The J segment lost 7 bases and the V segment lost 3 bases, leaving 15 bases of the junction unmatched. Germline V gene data show CDR1 as SGHTA and CDR2 as FQGTGA. CDR3 sequence reads: CASSFLQRDRGLINEQFF. CDR3 bases: TGTGCCAGCAGCTTTTTACAGAGGGACAGGGGCTTAATAAATGAGCAGTTCTTC.

The rearrangement uses TRBV19 and TRBJ2-2, with 12 nucleotides matching TRBD2. V dropped 5 bases and J dropped 5; count of bases not matched to a gene: 3. Germline assignment: CDR1 LNHDA and CDR2 SQIVND (reference sequence). The length of the CDR3 is 15 residues. CDR3 nucleotide sequence: TGTGCCAGTAGTGTTCTAGCGGGGGGGACCGGGGAGCTGTTTTTT. The encoded protein is CASSVLAGGTGELFF.

This clone was picked up a small number of times. The chain employs TRBV20-1 and TRBJ1-1, with D possibly being TRBD1 (6 bases). Germline V gives CDR1 DFQATT, CDR2 SNEGSKA (reference sequence). The CDR3 is made up of 17 amino acids. Trimming stripped 3 bases from V and 0 bases from J, with 20 bases between. CDR3 nucleotide sequence: TGCAGTGCTAGTCCCAGGGGAAGACCACCCATGAACACTGAAGCTTTCTTT. It codes for CSASPRGRPPMNTEAFF.

The chain links TRBV7-3 to TRBJ2-1, with 8 bases lining up with TRBD2. The CDR3 consists of 15 residues. Germline V gives CDR1 SGHTA, CDR2 FQGTGA. The ends lost 2 bases at V and 6 bases at J; junction bases unmatched: 6. CDR3 bases: TGTGCCAGCAGCTTAGACGGGGGGGCCGCCAATGAGCAGTTCTTC. This encodes CASSLDGGAANEQFF.